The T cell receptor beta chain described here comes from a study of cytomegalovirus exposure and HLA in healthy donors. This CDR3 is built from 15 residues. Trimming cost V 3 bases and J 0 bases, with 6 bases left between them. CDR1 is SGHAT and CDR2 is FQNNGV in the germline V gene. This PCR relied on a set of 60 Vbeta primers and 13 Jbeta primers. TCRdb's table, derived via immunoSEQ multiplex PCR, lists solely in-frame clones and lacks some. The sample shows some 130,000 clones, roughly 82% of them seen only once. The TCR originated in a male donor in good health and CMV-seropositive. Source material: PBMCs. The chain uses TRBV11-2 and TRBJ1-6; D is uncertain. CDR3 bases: TGTGCCAGCAGCTTGAGGAGCTCCTATAATTCACCCCTCCACTTT. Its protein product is CASSLRSSYNSPLHF.